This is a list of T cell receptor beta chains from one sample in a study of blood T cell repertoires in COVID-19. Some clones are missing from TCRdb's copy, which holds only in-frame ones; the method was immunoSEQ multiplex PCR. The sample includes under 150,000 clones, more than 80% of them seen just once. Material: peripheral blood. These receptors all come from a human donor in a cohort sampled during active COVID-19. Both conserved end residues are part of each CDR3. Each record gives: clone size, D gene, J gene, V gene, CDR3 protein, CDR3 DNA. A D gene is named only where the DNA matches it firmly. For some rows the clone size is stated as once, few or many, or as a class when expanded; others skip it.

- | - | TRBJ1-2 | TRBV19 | CASSIGRGNGYTF | TGTGCCAGTAGTATAGGGCGCGGAAATGGCTACACCTTC
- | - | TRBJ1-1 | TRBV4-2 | CASSPRVAGEDTEAFF | TGTGCCAGCAGCCCACGGGTTGCGGGGGAGGACACTGAAGCTTTCTTT
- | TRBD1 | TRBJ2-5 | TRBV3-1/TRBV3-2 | CASSQGDREAETQYF | TGTGCCAGCAGCCAAGGGGACAGGGAGGCAGAGACCCAGTACTTC
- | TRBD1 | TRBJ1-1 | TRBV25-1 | CASSDRVRQGKAFF | TGTGCCAGCAGTGACAGGGTGCGACAGGGCAAAGCTTTCTTT
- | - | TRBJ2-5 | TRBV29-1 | CSVLEYAETQYF | TGCAGCGTTTTAGAGTATGCCGAGACCCAGTACTTC
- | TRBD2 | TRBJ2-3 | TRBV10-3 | CAISEGLAGTDTQYF | TGTGCCATCAGTGAAGGGCTAGCGGGAACAGATACGCAGTATTTT
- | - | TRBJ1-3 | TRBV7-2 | CASSPTVSGNTIYF | TGTGCCAGCAGCCCGACTGTATCTGGAAACACCATATATTTT
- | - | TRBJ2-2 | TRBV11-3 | CASSFPNSAGELFF | TGTGCCAGCAGCTTCCCTAATTCTGCGGGGGAGCTGTTTTTT
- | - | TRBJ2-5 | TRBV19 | CASKGTLLETQYF | TGTGCCAGTAAAGGGACTCTCCTTGAGACCCAGTACTTC
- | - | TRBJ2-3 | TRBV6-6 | CASRPTGQWTDTQYF | TGTGCCAGCAGACCTACAGGGCAATGGACAGATACGCAGTATTTT
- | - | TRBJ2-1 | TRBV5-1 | CASSLALIDEQFF | TGCGCCAGCAGCTTGGCCCTTATTGATGAGCAGTTCTTC
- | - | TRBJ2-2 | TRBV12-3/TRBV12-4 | CASRRMNTGELFF | TGTGCCAGCCGGAGGATGAACACCGGGGAGCTGTTTTTT
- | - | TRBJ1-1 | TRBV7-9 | CASSETGNTEAFF | TGTGCCAGCAGCGAGACAGGGAACACTGAAGCTTTCTTT
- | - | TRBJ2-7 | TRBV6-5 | CASSQTYPPYEQYF | TGTGCCAGCAGTCAAACTTACCCCCCCTACGAGCAGTACTTC
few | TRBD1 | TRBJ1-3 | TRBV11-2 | CASSSTGNPSIYF | TGTGCCAGCAGCTCGACAGGGAATCCCTCTATATATTTT
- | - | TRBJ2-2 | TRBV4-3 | CASSGSGTRPTGELFF | TGCGCCAGCAGCGGATCCGGGACTCGTCCCACCGGGGAGCTGTTTTTT
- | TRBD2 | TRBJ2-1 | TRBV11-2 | CASSLGPSGGPYNEQFF | TGTGCCAGCAGCTTAGGTCCGTCGGGGGGGCCATACAATGAGCAGTTCTTC